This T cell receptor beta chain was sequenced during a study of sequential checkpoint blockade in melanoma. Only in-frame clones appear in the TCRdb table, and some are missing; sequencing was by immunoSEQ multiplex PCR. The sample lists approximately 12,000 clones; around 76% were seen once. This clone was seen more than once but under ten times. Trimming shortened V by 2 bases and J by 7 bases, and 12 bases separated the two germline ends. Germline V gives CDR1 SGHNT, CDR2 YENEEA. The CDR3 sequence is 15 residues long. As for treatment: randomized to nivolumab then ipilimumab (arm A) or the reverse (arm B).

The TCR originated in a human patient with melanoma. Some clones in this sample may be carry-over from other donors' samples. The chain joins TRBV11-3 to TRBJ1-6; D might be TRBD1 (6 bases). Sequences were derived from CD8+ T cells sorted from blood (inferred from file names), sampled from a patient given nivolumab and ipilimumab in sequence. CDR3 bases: TGTGCCAGCAGCTTAAATACGAGGGGGAATTCACCCCTCCACTTT. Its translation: CASSLNTRGNSPLHF.